A single sample gave rise to the 22 T cell receptor beta chains below, sequenced in a study of regulatory T cells in long-lasting Graves disease. Both iRepertoire HTBI primers and Arm-PCR of CDR3 regions were used to build the TCR beta libraries. TCRdb re-called the multiplex PCR reads with MiXCR, one entry per CDR3 protein. The profile shows some 410,000 distinct CDR3 sequences, 15% to 20% of them singletons. Time point of the sample: newly diagnosed GD, antithyroid drugs for less than 3 months. From RNA extracted from PBMCs, the TCR library was made. Separately, the same data were catalogued under a study of T cells in Graves' hyperthyroidism and ophthalmopathy.

The sample consisted of peripheral blood mononuclear cells (PBMCs), taken at new diagnosis, from a patient treated with antithyroid drugs. Every receptor here comes from a woman in her 30s with Graves disease.

In this sample, this clonotype turned up many times. This chain connects TRBV4-1 to TRBJ1-1; 7 nucleotides match TRBD1. The germline V gene has CDR1 MGHRA and CDR2 YSYEKL. The ends lost 0 bases at V and 1 base at J; junction bases unmatched: 11. This CDR3 has 18 residues. The CDR3 DNA follows: TGCGCCAGCAGCCAAGATCCTAGGAGGGGGCCTGCGAACACTGAAGCTTTCTTT. This encodes CASSQDPRRGPANTEAFF.

This clonotype has just a few counts. V gene TRBV7-2 combines with J gene TRBJ1-2; the D gene is possibly TRBD1 (5 bases). Deletions cut 4 bases from V and 4 bases from J, with 16 bases between. Germline-derived CDR1 and CDR2 are SGHTA and FQGNSA. The CDR3 is 15 amino acids. In DNA form, the CDR3 reads TGTGCCAGCAGCTCACCTAAGAGACAGCCCTATGGCTACACCTTC. Protein sequence: CASSSPKRQPYGYTF.

This clonotype came up many times. The CDR3 region has the DNA TGTGCCAGTAGTGGCGTGAGGACTAGCGGGGACTACGAGCAGTACTTC. Translation: CASSGVRTSGDYEQYF. The chain has TRBV19 and TRBJ2-7; 12 bases agree with TRBD2. This CDR3 has 16 residues. The germline V gene has CDR1 LNHDA and CDR2 SQIVND (reference sequence). J gave up 3 bases and V 5 bases, and 8 bases lay outside the gene matches.

The rearrangement joins TRBV5-1 to TRBJ2-5; D is tentatively TRBD1 or TRBD2 (5 bases each). The CDR3 sequence is 16 residues long. V dropped 0 bases and J dropped 2 bases, with 14 bases sitting between them. Germline CDR1 SGHRS, CDR2 YFSETQ. CDR3 nucleotide sequence: TGCGCCAGCAGCTTGGACGGCACCGGGGCACAAGAGACCCAGTACTTC. It specifies CASSLDGTGAQETQYF.

This clonotype was recorded many times. The rearrangement joins TRBV27 to TRBJ2-7; tentatively, D is TRBD2 (5 bases). Trimming stripped 6 bases from V and 2 bases from J, with 11 bases between. Germline CDR1 and CDR2: MNHEY and SMNVEV (reference sequence). This CDR3 region has 13 residues. The CDR3 DNA sequence: TGTGCCAGCAGCCCTACCGGGGCCTACGAGCAGTACTTC. Translated: CASSPTGAYEQYF.

This clonotype was counted at least ten times. The V gene is TRBV20-1, the J gene TRBJ1-5; maybe TRBD1 (6 bases). CDR1 and CDR2 from the germline V gene are DFQATT and SNEGSKA (reference sequence). The V end lost 5 bases, the J end lost 7 bases, and 21 bases lay between the germline ends. The CDR3 is 15 residues long. The CDR3 region is CSARTPNLQGQPQHF. In DNA form, the CDR3 reads TGCAGTGCTCGAACCCCGAACCTACAGGGACAGCCCCAGCATTTT.

This clonotype was picked up many times. J is TRBJ2-1 and V is TRBV2; D is possibly TRBD1 (6 bases). The V end lost 2 bases, the J end lost 4 bases, and 12 bases lay between the germline ends. Germline CDR1 reads SNHLY; CDR2 reads FYNNEI. The CDR3 covers 15 residues. The CDR3 region is CASSEPDRLYNEQFF. In DNA form, the CDR3 reads TGTGCCAGCAGTGAACCGGACAGACTTTACAATGAGCAGTTCTTC.

This clonotype was detected ten times or more. This chain joins TRBV19 and TRBJ2-1; D is unresolved. This CDR3 has 12 amino acids. V lost 9 bases to trimming and J lost 0 bases, with 6 bases between them. CDR1 is LNHDA, CDR2 SQIVND, per germline (reference sequence). CDR3 protein: CASRSSYNEQFF. CDR3 bases: TGTGCCAGCAGGAGCTCCTACAATGAGCAGTTCTTC.

This clonotype has a count of ten or more. The J gene is TRBJ2-7, the V gene TRBV6-1; 9 bases are shared with TRBD2. Germline CDR1 reads MNHNS; CDR2 reads SASEGT. Trimming took 8 bases from V and 7 from J; bases not matched to a gene: 6. This CDR3 spans 12 amino acids. Here the CDR3 reads CASRLAVREQYF. The CDR3, as DNA: TGTGCCAGCCGACTAGCGGTTCGAGAGCAGTACTTC.

This clonotype was counted at least ten times. The V call is TRBV28, the J call TRBJ2-3, with TRBD1 identical over 8 bases. CDR1 MDHEN and CDR2 SYDVKM come from the germline V gene. The V and J ends lost 8 bases and 2 bases, in that order; junction bases with no gene match: 21. The CDR3 covers 19 residues. The DNA of the CDR3 is TGTGCCAGCTGCCTGGGACAGGCGACCCTGATCCCTTTCACAGATACGCAGTATTTT. Translation gives CASCLGQATLIPFTDTQYF. Together with reference TRBV28 and TRBJ2-3, the CDR3 gives the full variable domain: DVKVTQSSRYLVKRTGEKVFLECVQDMDHENMFWYRQDPGLGLRLIYFSYDVKMKEKGDIPEGYSVSREKKERFSLILESASTNQTSMYLCASCLGQATLIPFTDTQYFGPGTRLTVL.

This clonotype was recorded many times. The V gene is TRBV5-1, the J gene TRBJ2-7; perhaps TRBD1 as D (5 bases). V gave up 0 bases and J gave up 2 bases, with 12 bases separating them. This CDR3 comprises 15 residues. In germline, CDR1 is SGHRS, CDR2 YFSETQ. DNA of the CDR3: TGCGCCAGCAGCTTGGGGGCAGGGTTTACCTACGAGCAGTACTTC. Translating gives CASSLGAGFTYEQYF.

There are many counts of this clonotype. The rearrangement uses TRBV18 and TRBJ1-1; D not resolved. V lost 2 bases, J lost 0 bases, and 7 bases lay in between. Germline V gene data show CDR1 as KGHSH and CDR2 as LQKENI. The CDR3 is 14 residues long. The chain's CDR3 is CASSPAEMNTEAFF. CDR3 nucleotides: TGTGCCAGCTCACCAGCAGAAATGAACACTGAAGCTTTCTTT. Supplemented by reference TRBV18 and TRBJ1-1, the full variable domain reads NAGVMQNPRHLVRRRGQEARLRCSPMKGHSHVYWYRQLPEEGLKFMVYLQKENIIDESGMPKERFSAEFPKEGPSILRIQQVVRGDSAAYFCASSPAEMNTEAFFGQGTRLTVV.

In this sample, this clonotype turned up many times. The rearrangement uses TRBV28 and TRBJ1-1; 8 nucleotides align to TRBD1. In germline, CDR1 is MDHEN, CDR2 SYDVKM. The junction had 6 bases not matched to a gene; V was cut back by 6 bases and J by 0 bases. The CDR3 consists of 15 residues. The CDR3 here is CASSLQGALNTEAFF. The CDR3 DNA follows: TGTGCCAGCAGCCTCCAGGGGGCCCTGAACACTGAAGCTTTCTTT.

Points on this clonotype: This may stem from a read error, because a much larger clone lies one nucleotide away. The chain has TRBV12-3 or TRBV12-4 and TRBJ2-7; 7 positions agree with TRBD1. The CDR3 has 12 amino acids. V shed 6 bases, J shed 6 bases, and the junction held 5 bases outside the gene matches. The CDR3 spells CASSQTGCEQYF. The CDR3 nucleotides are TGTGCCAGCAGCCAGACAGGGTGCGAGCAGTACTTC.

This clonotype was recorded at least ten times. The chain recombines TRBV12-3 or TRBV12-4 with TRBJ2-3; D uncertain. The ends were cut back, 5 bases at V and 3 bases at J, with 18 bases in the middle. CDR3 size: 16 residues. CDR3 amino acids: CASSRLSPSATDTQYF. The CDR3, as DNA: TGTGCCAGCAGTCGCCTAAGCCCCTCGGCGACAGATACGCAGTATTTT.

This clonotype was detected many times. J is TRBJ2-2 and V is TRBV11-2; either TRBD1 or TRBD2 may supply D (5 bases each). The V end was cut by 4 bases, the J end by 4 bases, with 13 bases between. Germline lookup yields CDR1 SGHAT and CDR2 FQNNGV. This CDR3 spans 15 amino acids. The CDR3 nucleotides read TGTGCCAGCAGCTCCCCCGGGGCGGGCACCGGGGAGCTGTTTTTT. Its protein product is CASSSPGAGTGELFF. Full variable domain (missing parts from reference TRBV11-2 and TRBJ2-2): EAGVAQSPRYKIIEKRQSVAFWCNPISGHATLYWYQQILGQGPKLLIQFQNNGVVDDSQLPKDRFSAERLKGVDSTLKIQPAKLEDSAVYLCASSSPGAGTGELFFGEGSRLTVL.

This clonotype was seen a few times. The gene calls are TRBV18 and TRBJ2-7, with D possibly being TRBD2 (6 bases). V gave up 4 bases and J gave up 2 bases, with 15 bases separating them. Germline CDR1 and CDR2: KGHSH and LQKENI. The CDR3 consists of 15 residues. CDR3 sequence reads: CASSQYERAPYEQYF. The CDR3, as DNA: TGTGCCAGCTCACAGTATGAGCGGGCCCCCTACGAGCAGTACTTC.

This clonotype came up many times. The V and J genes are TRBV14 and TRBJ1-2; no clear D. The germline CDR1 and CDR2 sequences are SGHDN and FVKESK. Trimming took off 2 bases at V and 4 bases at J, with 8 bases between the two ends. This CDR3 spans 13 amino acids. The CDR3 coding sequence is TGTGCCAGCAGCCAAAGGACTACCTATGGCTACACCTTC. This encodes CASSQRTTYGYTF.

This clonotype has at least ten counts. The rearrangement links TRBV5-1 to TRBJ2-1; possible D gene TRBD2, 5 bases. Trimming took off 4 bases at V and 7 bases at J, with 15 bases between the two ends. The CDR3 covers 14 residues. Germline loops: CDR1 SGHRS, CDR2 YFSETQ. The CDR3 sequence: CASSPGTGKNEQFF. The CDR3 region has the DNA TGCGCCAGCAGCCCGGGCACGGGAAAAAATGAGCAGTTCTTC.

The rearrangement links TRBV15 to TRBJ2-7; 7 bases are shared with TRBD2. J lost 6 bases, V lost 0 bases, and 11 bases had no gene match. The CDR3 consists of 16 residues. Germline CDR1 and CDR2: LNHNV and YYDKDF (reference sequence). In nucleotides, the CDR3 is TGTGCCACCAGCAGAGATATGGCGGGAGCCCTCTTCGAGCAGTACTTC. It encodes CATSRDMAGALFEQYF.

Comment on this clonotype: A far larger clone is off by one base, so a read error is likely. The chain combines TRBV12-3 or TRBV12-4 with TRBJ2-4; 10 bases are shared with TRBD2. The CDR3 is 16 amino acids. Trimming cost V 8 bases and J 13 bases; bases outside gene matches: 20. The CDR3 DNA is TGTGCCAGCGGCCCTCCGGGACTAGCGCACTACAATGAGCAGTACTTC. Encoded protein: CASGPPGLAHYNEQYF.

This clonotype was counted ten times or more. This chain joins TRBV6-2 or TRBV6-3 and TRBJ1-2; no firm D call. CDR3 length: 12 residues. Trimming took off 6 bases at V and 3 bases at J, with 8 bases between the two ends. The germline gives CDR1 MNHEY, CDR2 SVGEGT. The CDR3, as DNA: TGTGCCAGCAGCAGAGTCGACTATGGCTACACCTTC. Translated: CASSRVDYGYTF.